Each of the 8 T cell receptor beta chains below was sequenced from the same sample in a study of T cells in Graves' hyperthyroidism and ophthalmopathy. Amplification of TCR beta CDR3 regions used RNA as the template. HTBI primers drove first-round RT-PCR of the TCR CDR3. TCRdb reanalysed the multiplex PCR reads using MiXCR and keeps one entry per CDR3 protein. The sample comprises roughly 600,000 distinct CDR3 sequences, 14% of which are singletons, and about an eighth rests with the top ten. Material: blood. These receptors all stem from a woman in her forties or fifties with Graves' ophthalmopathy.

This clonotype was counted only a few times. This chain links TRBV7-6 with TRBJ2-2, with 8 bases aligning to TRBD1. CDR3 length: 16 residues. CDR1 and CDR2 (germline): SGHVS, FNYEAQ. The junction had 6 bases not matched to a gene; V was cut back by 4 bases and J by 2 bases. CDR3: CASSSGTGPNTGELFF. The DNA of the CDR3 is TGTGCCAGCAGCTCCGGGACAGGACCCAACACCGGGGAGCTGTTTTTT.

Ten or more counts support this clonotype. This chain links TRBV14 with TRBJ2-3; 10 positions agree with TRBD2. The CDR3 covers 15 residues. Germline V lookup: CDR1 SGHDN, CDR2 FVKESK. Trimming removed 3 bases from V and 2 bases from J; junction bases left unmatched: 2. This CDR3 is CASSHLAGATDTQYF. CDR3 DNA sequence: TGTGCCAGCAGCCATCTAGCGGGGGCCACAGATACGCAGTATTTT.

This clonotype was picked up many times. The V gene is TRBV3-1, the J gene TRBJ2-6, with D tentatively TRBD2 (6 bases). The CDR3 contains 17 residues. In germline, CDR1 is LGHDT, CDR2 YNNKEL (reference sequence). The ends were cut back, 5 bases at V and 1 base at J, with 15 bases in the middle. The CDR3 reads CASSTRDSRSGANVLTF. The CDR3 DNA is TGTGCCAGCAGCACCCGGGACTCCAGGTCTGGGGCCAACGTCCTGACTTTC.

This clonotype was recorded many times. The J gene is TRBJ2-7, the V gene TRBV18; D is undetermined. Trimming cost V 4 bases and J 6 bases, with 7 bases left between them. This CDR3 comprises 11 residues. CDR1 KGHSH and CDR2 LQKENI come from the germline V gene. CDR3: CASSHELEQYF. CDR3 in DNA: TGTGCCAGCTCACATGAGCTCGAGCAGTACTTC.

This clonotype has at least ten counts. The chain has TRBV24-1 and TRBJ1-4, with 9 bases identical to TRBD1. Germline CDR1 and CDR2: KGHDR and SFDVKD. V shed 3 bases, J shed 8 bases, and the junction held 6 bases outside the gene matches. This CDR3 has 15 amino acids. The CDR3 DNA sequence: TGTGCCACCAGTGATCCGGACAGGGGAGGGGAAAAACTGTTTTTT. Translating it yields CATSDPDRGGEKLFF.

This clonotype was found many times. This chain joins TRBV20-1 and TRBJ1-3, with a possible D match to TRBD1 (5 bases). The CDR3 has 16 amino acids. Trimming shortened V by 0 bases and J by 2 bases, and 14 bases separated the two germline ends. Germline V gene sequence: CDR1 DFQATT, CDR2 SNEGSKA (reference sequence). DNA of the CDR3: TGCAGTGCTAGAGATATTCGGGGGAGTACTGGAAACACCATATATTTT. As protein: CSARDIRGSTGNTIYF.

Note on this clonotype: The CDR3 does not end in the conserved phenylalanine or tryptophan, so this is likely a read error. V usage is TRBV4-2 and J usage is TRBJ2-1; D could derive from TRBD1 or TRBD2 (5 bases each). V lost 0 bases, J lost 1 base, and 10 bases lay in between. CDR1 and CDR2 from the germline V gene are LGHNA and YNFKEQ. This CDR3 is built from 16 residues. Here the CDR3 reads CASSQDGGGSYNEQFL. In DNA form, the CDR3 reads TGTGCCAGCAGCCAAGACGGTGGGGGATCCTACAATGAGCAGTTCCTC.

The chain has TRBV11-2 and TRBJ2-3, with 9 bases matching TRBD2. J gave up 5 bases and V 4 bases, and 10 bases lay outside the gene matches. The germline CDR1 and CDR2 sequences are SGHAT and FQNNGV. The length of the CDR3 is 16 residues. The DNA of the CDR3 is TGTGCCAGCAGCTCAATTAGCGGGGGTGGGGAAGATACGCAGTATTTT. Residues: CASSSISGGGEDTQYF.